Listed here is a single TCR beta chain. Its target is unknown. Sequencing was performed with immunoSEQ multiplex PCR; in TCRdb, only in-frame clones are kept and a portion is missing. Here the sample spans about 46,000 clones, 78% being singletons. This entry is derived from a study of early stage breast cancer tumors. Study-level background: The ER+/PR+/HER2- tumors included 7 or 8 ductal and four lobular carcinomas.

The CDR3 runs 16 residues. Trimming removed 0 bases from V and 7 bases from J; junction bases left unmatched: 8. From germline, CDR1 is SGHNT and CDR2 YYREEE (reference sequence). Overall study findings and caveats: Comparing each tissue with blood distinguished tumor from normal in most of the 16 patients.

The V call is TRBV5-4, the J call TRBJ2-2; the match to TRBD2 covers 8 bases. The TCR comes from a person aged 35-49 years with breast cancer. The sample consisted of blood. In DNA form, the CDR3 reads TGTGCCAGCAGCTTGGAGGCTAGCGGGTTGGGCGGGGAGCTGTTTTTT. Protein sequence: CASSLEASGLGGELFF.